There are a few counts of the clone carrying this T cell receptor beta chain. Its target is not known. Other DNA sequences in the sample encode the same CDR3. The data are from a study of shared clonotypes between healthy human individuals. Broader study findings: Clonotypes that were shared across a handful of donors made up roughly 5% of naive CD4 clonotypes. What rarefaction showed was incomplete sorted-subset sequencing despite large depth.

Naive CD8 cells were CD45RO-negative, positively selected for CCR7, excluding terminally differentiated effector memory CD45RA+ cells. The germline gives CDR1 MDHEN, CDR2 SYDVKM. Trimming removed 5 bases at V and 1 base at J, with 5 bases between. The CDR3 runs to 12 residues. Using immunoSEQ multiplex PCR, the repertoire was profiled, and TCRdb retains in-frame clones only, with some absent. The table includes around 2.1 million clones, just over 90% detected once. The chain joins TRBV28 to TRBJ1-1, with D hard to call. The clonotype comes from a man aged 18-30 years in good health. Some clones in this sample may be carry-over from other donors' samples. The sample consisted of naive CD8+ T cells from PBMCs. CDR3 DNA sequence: TGTGCCAGCAGTCCGGGGAACACTGAAGCTTTCTTT. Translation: CASSPGNTEAFF. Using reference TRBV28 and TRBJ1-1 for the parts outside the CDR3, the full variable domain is DVKVTQSSRYLVKRTGEKVFLECVQDMDHENMFWYRQDPGLGLRLIYFSYDVKMKEKGDIPEGYSVSREKKERFSLILESASTNQTSMYLCASSPGNTEAFFGQGTRLTVV.